This record covers a single T cell receptor (beta chain). What it binds is unknown. Amplification used 60 Vbeta primers and 13 Jbeta primers. Repertoires were generated with immunoSEQ multiplex PCR, while TCRdb's copy carries only in-frame clones and drops some. The sample records some 140,000 clones, roughly 79% being singletons. Per germline, CDR1 SGHDT and CDR2 YYEEEE. The V end lost 0 bases, the J end lost 7 bases, and 7 bases lay between the germline ends. CDR3 length equals 12 residues. This sample stems from a study of cytomegalovirus exposure and HLA in healthy donors. Study at large: Around 78 million unique TCRs, all from HLA-typed donors, were included in an early release of the data.

Overall study findings and caveats: In a later analysis, DRB1 alleles had the most associated TCRs; HLA-C alleles the fewest. An analysis was carried out later, and it reportedly showed fewer N-insertions in an Asian-associated ancestry cluster than the approximately 700-donor mean.

This receptor was obtained from a woman between 18 and 29 years old in good health and CMV-seronegative. The rearrangement uses TRBV5-6 and TRBJ1-1; unclear D gene. The material sequenced was PBMCs. The CDR3 region has the DNA TGTGCCAGCAGCTTGGCGGTCAATGAAGCTTTCTTT. This gives the protein CASSLAVNEAFF.